This record concerns one TCR beta chain sequence. This clonotype turned up a few times. What antigen it recognizes has not been identified. No base quality values were provided; no much bigger clone lies one nucleotide off. From the germline V gene, CDR1 is KGHSH and CDR2 is LQKENI. V loses 5 bases, J loses 3 bases, and the germline ends lie 11 bases apart. The cysteine opens and the phenylalanine closes a CDR3 of 14 amino acids. The read is trimmed to its CDR3 DNA, 42 bases read in frame from base 1. The treatment or condition label on this specimen signifies: live attenuated yellow fever vaccine strain. At each blood-draw timepoint, two biological replicates of bulk PBMCs were obtained. PBMCs were isolated from peripheral blood using a standard Ficoll-Paque protocol. RNA was extracted with TriZol from bulk PBMCs, CD4 and CD8 fractions, and dextramer-positive and dextramer-negative fractions. This sample stems from a study of T cells after yellow fever vaccination (dated by TCRdb to about 2019). Turning to the overall study: The SMART-Seq v4 Ultra Low Input RNA kit was used to prepare libraries from fractions with low cell numbers. To track T-cell clones before and after primary and booster YFV17D yellow fever vaccination, bulk TCR alpha and beta repertoires were sequenced longitudinally. Two healthy male donors, one aged 18 to 30 and one aged 30 to 39 years, were included in the cohort. Blood was drawn at multiple timepoints before and after primary and secondary immunization, with bulk PBMC replicates and cell subsets isolated.

What the study reported, not specific to this receptor: Because abundant contaminating clonotypes from the bulk population could be contained in FACS-sorted repertoires, computational filtering was required. Because only a couple of donors were included in the study, the extent to which the findings can be generalized is limited. Compared with the primary T-cell response, the secondary T-cell response was faster but weaker, reaching its peak on day 5 rather than on day 15. A small share of clonotypes was detected in both CD4 and CD8 compartments, with the overlap likely arising from convergent recombination. After the booster, most of the clones that had expanded following primary vaccination were detected again (around 95% of CD4 and more than 85% of CD8), which suggests that memory was broadly maintained.

Synthesis of TCR cDNA relied on 5'RACE template switching, a step that introduced a universal primer site along with unique molecular identifiers. cDNA synthesis was primed from both the TCR alpha and TCR beta constant segments. Library amplification used two PCR steps, and the second PCR step added sample barcodes and sequencing adapters. Libraries were sequenced on Illumina HiSeq 2500 (2x100 bp) or NovaSeq (2x150 bp). As for how the authors treated the data: MIGEC handled demultiplexing of reads and collapsing into UMI consensus sequences, while MiXCR performed V(D)J alignment. Using edgeR on replicate PBMC samples, clonotypes were called vaccine-responding if FDR was below 0.01 and the log2 fold change was above 5 up to day 15. Each bulk clonotype was labeled CD4 or CD8 based on which sequenced repertoire, CD4 or CD8, contained the clonotype at higher abundance. TCRdb's own reprocessing of the public reads used fastp at Q25 and MiXCR and kept productive beta chains. Every entry covers one CDR3 protein and lists the most common genes and DNA from its rows. These V and J calls rely on TCRdb rather than the paper's analysis. In this sample the table shows more than 350,000 distinct CDR3 sequences, approximately 10% of which occur a single time. The ten largest clonotypes hold roughly 18% of the sample.

Specimen: PBMCs, collected on the day of the first yellow fever vaccination. The clonotype comes from a man younger than 30 who received the YFV17D yellow fever vaccine. The rearrangement combines TRBV18 with TRBJ1-5; a confident D gene designation cannot be given. The CDR3 here reads CASSIGQINQPQHF. The DNA is TGTGCCAGCTCAATCGGGCAGATCAATCAGCCCCAGCATTTT.